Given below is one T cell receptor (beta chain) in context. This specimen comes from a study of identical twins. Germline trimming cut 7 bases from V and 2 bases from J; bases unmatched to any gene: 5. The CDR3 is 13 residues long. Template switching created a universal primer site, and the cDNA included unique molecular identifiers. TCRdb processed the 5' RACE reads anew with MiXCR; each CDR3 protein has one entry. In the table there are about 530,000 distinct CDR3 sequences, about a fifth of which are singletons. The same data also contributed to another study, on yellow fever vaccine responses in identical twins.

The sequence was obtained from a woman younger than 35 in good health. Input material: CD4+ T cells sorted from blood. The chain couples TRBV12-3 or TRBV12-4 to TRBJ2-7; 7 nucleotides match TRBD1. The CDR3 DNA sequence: TGTGCCAGCACCGTCGACAGGGCCTACGAGCAGTACTTC. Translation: CASTVDRAYEQYF.